This T cell receptor (beta chain) was captured by sequencing in a study of blood T cell repertoires in COVID-19. Study-level background: Collection of acute and convalescent COVID-19 samples took place in the United States, Italy and Spain. PBMCs, B-cell-depleted T cells, or T cells provided the cDNA or gDNA that made up the material.

This CDR3 is built from 15 residues. The trim removed 5 bases at V and 0 bases at J, leaving 4 bases unmatched. CDR1 and CDR2 (germline): MDHEN, SYDVKM. Method: immunoSEQ multiplex PCR; TCRdb's copy keeps in-frame clones and lacks some. This table holds 200,000 or so clones, 84% found once. This clone came up once. V and J are TRBV28 and TRBJ1-1, with 9 bases fitting TRBD1. The receptor was isolated from a woman in her seventies with active or convalescent COVID-19. The sample comprised peripheral blood. This CDR3 is CASSAGQGVNTEAFF. For the CDR3, the DNA is TGTGCCAGCAGTGCGGGACAGGGTGTGAACACTGAAGCTTTCTTT. The whole variable domain, remainder taken from reference TRBV28 and TRBJ1-1, is DVKVTQSSRYLVKRTGEKVFLECVQDMDHENMFWYRQDPGLGLRLIYFSYDVKMKEKGDIPEGYSVSREKKERFSLILESASTNQTSMYLCASSAGQGVNTEAFFGQGTRLTVV.